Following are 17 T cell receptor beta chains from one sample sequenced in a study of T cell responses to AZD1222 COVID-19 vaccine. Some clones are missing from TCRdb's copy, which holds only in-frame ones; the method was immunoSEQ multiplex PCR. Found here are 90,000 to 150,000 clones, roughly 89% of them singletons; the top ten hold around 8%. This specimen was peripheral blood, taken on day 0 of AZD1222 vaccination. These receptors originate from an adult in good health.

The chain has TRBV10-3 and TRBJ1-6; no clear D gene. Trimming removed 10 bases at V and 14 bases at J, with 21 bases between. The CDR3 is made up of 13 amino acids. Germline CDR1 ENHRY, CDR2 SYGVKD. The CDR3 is CASDNQLGRTLHF. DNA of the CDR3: TGTGCCAGCGACAACCAACTCGGGAGAACCCTCCACTTT.

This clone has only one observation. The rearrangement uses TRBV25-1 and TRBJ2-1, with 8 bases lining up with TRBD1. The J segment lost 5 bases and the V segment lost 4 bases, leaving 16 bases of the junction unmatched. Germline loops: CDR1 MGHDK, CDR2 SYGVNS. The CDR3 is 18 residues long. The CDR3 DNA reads TGTGCCAGCAGTGCCCTAGCGTTACGGGACAGGAGTGACAATGAGCAGTTCTTC. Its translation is CASSALALRDRSDNEQFF.

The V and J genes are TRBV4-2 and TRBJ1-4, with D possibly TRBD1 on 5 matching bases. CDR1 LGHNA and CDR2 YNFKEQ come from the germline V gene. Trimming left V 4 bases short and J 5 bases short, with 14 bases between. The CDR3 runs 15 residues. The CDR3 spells CASSRGGRNNEKLFF. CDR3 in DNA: TGTGCCAGCAGCCGTGGGGGGAGGAACAATGAAAAACTGTTTTTT.

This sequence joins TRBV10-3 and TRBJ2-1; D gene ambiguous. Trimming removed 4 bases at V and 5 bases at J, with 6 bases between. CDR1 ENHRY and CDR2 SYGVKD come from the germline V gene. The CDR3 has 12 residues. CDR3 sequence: CAISGRDNEQFF. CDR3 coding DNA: TGTGCCATCAGTGGCCGGGACAATGAGCAGTTCTTC.

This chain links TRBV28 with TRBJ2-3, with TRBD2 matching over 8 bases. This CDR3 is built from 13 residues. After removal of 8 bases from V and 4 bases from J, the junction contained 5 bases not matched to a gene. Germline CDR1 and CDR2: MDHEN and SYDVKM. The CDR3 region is CASEAGGPDTQYF. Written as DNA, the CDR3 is TGTGCCAGCGAGGCGGGGGGCCCAGATACGCAGTATTTT.

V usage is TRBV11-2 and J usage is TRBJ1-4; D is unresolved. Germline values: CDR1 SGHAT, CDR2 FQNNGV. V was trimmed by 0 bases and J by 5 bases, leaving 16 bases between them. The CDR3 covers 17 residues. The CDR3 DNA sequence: TGTGCCAGCAGCTTAGACCGAACCCGGGTCGGAAATGAAAAACTGTTTTTT. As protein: CASSLDRTRVGNEKLFF.

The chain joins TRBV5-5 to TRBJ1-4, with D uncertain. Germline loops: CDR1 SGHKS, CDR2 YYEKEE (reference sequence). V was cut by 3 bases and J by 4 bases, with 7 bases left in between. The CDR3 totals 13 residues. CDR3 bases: TGTGCCAGCAGCTCGGGTATTAATGAAAAACTGTTTTTT. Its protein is CASSSGINEKLFF.

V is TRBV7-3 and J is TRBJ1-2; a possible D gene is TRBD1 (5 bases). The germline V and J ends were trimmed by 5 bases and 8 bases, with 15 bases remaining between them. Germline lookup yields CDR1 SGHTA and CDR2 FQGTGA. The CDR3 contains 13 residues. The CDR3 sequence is CASSPDSTVGYTF. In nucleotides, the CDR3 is TGTGCCAGCAGCCCTGACAGTACAGTCGGCTACACCTTC.

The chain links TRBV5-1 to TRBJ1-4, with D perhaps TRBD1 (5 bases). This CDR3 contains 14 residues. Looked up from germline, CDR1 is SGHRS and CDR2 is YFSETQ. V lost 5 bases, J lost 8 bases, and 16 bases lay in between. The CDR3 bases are TGCGCCAGCAGTCAGATGGACCAGGGAGAAAAACTGTTTTTT. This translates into CASSQMDQGEKLFF. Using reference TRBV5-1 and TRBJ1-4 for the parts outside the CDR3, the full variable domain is KAGVTQTPRYLIKTRGQQVTLSCSPISGHRSVSWYQQTPGQGLQFLFEYFSETQRNKGNFPGRFSGRQFSNSRSEMNVSTLELGDSALYLCASSQMDQGEKLFFGSGTQLSVL.

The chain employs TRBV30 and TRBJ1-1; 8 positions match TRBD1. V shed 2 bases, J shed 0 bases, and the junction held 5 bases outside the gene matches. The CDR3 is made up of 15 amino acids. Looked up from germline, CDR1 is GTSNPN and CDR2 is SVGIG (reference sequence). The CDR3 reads CAWSPLTGVNTEAFF. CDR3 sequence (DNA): TGTGCCTGGAGTCCCTTGACAGGGGTGAACACTGAAGCTTTCTTT.

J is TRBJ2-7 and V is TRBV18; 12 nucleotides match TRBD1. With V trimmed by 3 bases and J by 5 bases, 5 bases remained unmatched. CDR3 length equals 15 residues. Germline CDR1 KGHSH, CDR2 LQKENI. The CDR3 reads CASSPAGTGGHEQYF. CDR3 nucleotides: TGTGCCAGCTCACCGGCCGGGACAGGGGGCCACGAGCAGTACTTC.

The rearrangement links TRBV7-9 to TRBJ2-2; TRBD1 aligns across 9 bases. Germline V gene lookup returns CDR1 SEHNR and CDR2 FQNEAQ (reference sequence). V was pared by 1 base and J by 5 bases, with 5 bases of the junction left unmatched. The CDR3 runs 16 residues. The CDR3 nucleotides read TGTGCCAGCAGCTTAGAAACAGGGGGCGGTACCGGGGAGCTGTTTTTT. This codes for CASSLETGGGTGELFF.

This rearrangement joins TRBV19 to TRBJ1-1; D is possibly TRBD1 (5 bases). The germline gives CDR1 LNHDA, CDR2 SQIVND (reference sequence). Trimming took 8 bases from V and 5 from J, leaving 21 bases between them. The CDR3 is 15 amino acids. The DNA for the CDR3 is TGTGCCAGTGGTGGGGGGGTTTCTGCATTAACTGAAGCTTTCTTT. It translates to CASGGGVSALTEAFF.

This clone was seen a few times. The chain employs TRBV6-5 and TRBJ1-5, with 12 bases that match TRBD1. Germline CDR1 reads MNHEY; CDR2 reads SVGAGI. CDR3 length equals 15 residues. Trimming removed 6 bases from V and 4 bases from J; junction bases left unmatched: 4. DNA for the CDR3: TGTGCCAGCAGGGGACAGGGGGCCCCTAATCAGCCCCAGCATTTT. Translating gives CASRGQGAPNQPQHF.

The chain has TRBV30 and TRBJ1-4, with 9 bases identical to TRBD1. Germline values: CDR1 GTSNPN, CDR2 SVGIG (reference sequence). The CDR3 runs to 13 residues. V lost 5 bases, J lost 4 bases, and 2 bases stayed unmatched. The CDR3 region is CAWAGQGNEKLFF. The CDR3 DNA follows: TGTGCCTGGGCGGGACAGGGTAATGAAAAACTGTTTTTT.

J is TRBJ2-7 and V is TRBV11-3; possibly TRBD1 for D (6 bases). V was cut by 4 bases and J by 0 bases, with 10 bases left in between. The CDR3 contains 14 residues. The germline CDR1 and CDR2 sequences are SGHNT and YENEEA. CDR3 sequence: CASSSQDSSYEQYF. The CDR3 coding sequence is TGTGCCAGCAGCTCCCAGGACAGCTCCTACGAGCAGTACTTC.

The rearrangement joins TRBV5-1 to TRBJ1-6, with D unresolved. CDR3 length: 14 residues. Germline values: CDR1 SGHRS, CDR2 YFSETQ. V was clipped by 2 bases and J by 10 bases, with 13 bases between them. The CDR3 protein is CASSLHDSASPLHF. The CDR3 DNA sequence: TGCGCCAGCAGCTTACACGATTCAGCATCACCCCTCCACTTT.